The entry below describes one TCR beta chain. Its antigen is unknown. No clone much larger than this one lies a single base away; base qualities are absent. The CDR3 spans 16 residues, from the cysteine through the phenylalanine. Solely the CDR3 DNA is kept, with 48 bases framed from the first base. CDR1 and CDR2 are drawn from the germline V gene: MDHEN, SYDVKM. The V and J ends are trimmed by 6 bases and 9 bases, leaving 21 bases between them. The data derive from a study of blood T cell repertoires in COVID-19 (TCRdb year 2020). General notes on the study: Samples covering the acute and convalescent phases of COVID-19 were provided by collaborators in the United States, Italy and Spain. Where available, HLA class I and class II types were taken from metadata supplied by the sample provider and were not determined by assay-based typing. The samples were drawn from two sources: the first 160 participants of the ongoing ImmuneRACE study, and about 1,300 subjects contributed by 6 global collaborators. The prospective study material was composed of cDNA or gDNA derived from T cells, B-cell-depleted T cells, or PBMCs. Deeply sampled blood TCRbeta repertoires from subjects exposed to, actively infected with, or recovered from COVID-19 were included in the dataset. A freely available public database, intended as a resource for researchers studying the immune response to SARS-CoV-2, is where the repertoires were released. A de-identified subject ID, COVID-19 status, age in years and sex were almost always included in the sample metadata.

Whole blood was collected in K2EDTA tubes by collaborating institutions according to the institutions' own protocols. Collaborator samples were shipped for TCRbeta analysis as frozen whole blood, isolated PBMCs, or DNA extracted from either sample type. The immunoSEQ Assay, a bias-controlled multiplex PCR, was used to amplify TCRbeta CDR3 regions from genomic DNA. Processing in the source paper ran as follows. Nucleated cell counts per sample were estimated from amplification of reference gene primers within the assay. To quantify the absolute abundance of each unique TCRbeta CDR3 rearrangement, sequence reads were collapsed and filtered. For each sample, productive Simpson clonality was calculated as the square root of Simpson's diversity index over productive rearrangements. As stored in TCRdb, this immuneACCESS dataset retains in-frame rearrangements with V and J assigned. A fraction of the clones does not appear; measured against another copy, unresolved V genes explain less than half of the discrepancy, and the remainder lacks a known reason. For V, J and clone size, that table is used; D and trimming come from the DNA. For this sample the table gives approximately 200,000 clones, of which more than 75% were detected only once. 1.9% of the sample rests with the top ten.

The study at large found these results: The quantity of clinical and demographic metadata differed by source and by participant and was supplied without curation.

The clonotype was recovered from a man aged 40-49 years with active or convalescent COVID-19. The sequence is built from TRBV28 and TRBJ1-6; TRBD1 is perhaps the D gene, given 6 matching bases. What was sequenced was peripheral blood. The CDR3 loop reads CASSSYQQGGSSPLHF. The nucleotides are TGTGCCAGCAGCTCATACCAACAGGGAGGGAGTTCACCCCTCCACTTT.